Following are 9 T cell receptor beta chains from one sample sequenced in a study of tumor and adjacent non-tumor tissue in lung cancer. The library came from three nested PCR rounds adapted from ARM-PCR protocols. TCRdb passed the multiplex PCR reads through MiXCR, listing each CDR3 protein once. Of about 67,000 distinct CDR3 sequences listed, approximately 73% are singletons. No cell sorting was done before RNA was extracted from the tissue. This non-tumor lung sample came from over 3 cm beyond the tumor edge. The specimen sequenced was distant non-tumor lung tissue. Receptors were obtained from a man between 60 and 75 years old with non-small cell lung cancer.

V and J are TRBV5-5 and TRBJ1-6; TRBD1 matches at 7 bases. Germline assignment: CDR1 SGHKS and CDR2 YYEKEE (reference sequence). Losses at the gene ends were 2 bases for V and 8 bases for J; bases not matched to a gene: 13. There are 17 residues in the CDR3. The CDR3 is CASSLTGTEGGDSPLHF. CDR3 DNA sequence: TGTGCCAGCAGCTTAACCGGGACAGAGGGTGGCGATTCACCCCTCCACTTT.

The chain couples TRBV6-5 to TRBJ2-7, with 11 positions matching TRBD1. Germline CDR1 is MNHEY and CDR2 is SVGAGI. There are 15 residues in the CDR3. Trimming at V came to 7 bases and at J to 0 bases, leaving 5 bases not matched to a gene. CDR3 in amino acids: CASTLGQGASYEQYF. Here the CDR3 DNA reads TGTGCCAGCACTTTAGGACAGGGGGCCTCCTACGAGCAGTACTTC.

V and J are TRBV5-5 and TRBJ2-7, with D perhaps matching TRBD2 (5 bases). The CDR3 has 15 amino acids. Trimming stripped 4 bases from V and 8 bases from J, with 22 bases between. The germline V gene has CDR1 SGHKS and CDR2 YYEKEE (reference sequence). CDR3 in DNA: TGTGCCAGCAGCCCCGGGTCGGGGATGTGGTACAAGCAGTACTTC. It translates to CASSPGSGMWYKQYF.

This clonotype has a single count. One end of the junction does not line up with germline, which may come from a read error. This chain uses TRBV29-1 with TRBJ2-7, with 9 bases that match TRBD1. CDR1 is SQVTM, CDR2 ANQGSEA, per germline. The length of the CDR3 is 15 residues. The CDR3 DNA reads as TGCAGCGCGACAAGTGGGGGACAGGGTTCCCACGATCAGTACTTC. Amino acid sequence: CSATSGGQGSHDQYF.

In regard to this clonotype: One end of the junction does not line up with germline, which may come from a read error. The V gene is TRBV12-5, the J gene TRBJ1-1, with 10 nucleotides matching TRBD1. The CDR3 consists of 19 residues. The V gene's germline CDR1 is LGHNT and CDR2 FRNRAP. For the CDR3, the DNA is TGTGCTGGTGGTCTGGAGAGGTCGGGACAGGGGACCCTGGGCACTGAAACTTTCTTT. This gives the protein CAGGLERSGQGTLGTETFF.

This clonotype was seen a single time. V is TRBV29-1 and J is TRBJ2-3; D unresolved. The CDR3 consists of 16 residues. Between the trimmed V and J ends, which lost 4 bases and 1 base, there was a span of 18 bases. The germline V gene has CDR1 SQVTM and CDR2 ANQGSEA. The CDR3 loop reads CSVGAVGIGGTDTQYF. In DNA, the CDR3 is TGCAGCGTTGGAGCAGTAGGCATTGGAGGCACAGATACGCAGTATTTT.

As for this clonotype: Relative to the germline gene, one junction end is altered; a read error may explain this. The V call is TRBV5-1, the J call TRBJ2-3; 9 bases align to TRBD1. There are 15 residues in the CDR3. Germline V lookup: CDR1 SGHRS, CDR2 YFSETQ. The CDR3 is CSSSLVGQGSDTQYF. Written as DNA, the CDR3 is TGCTCCAGCAGCTTAGTGGGACAGGGCTCAGATACGCAGTATTTT.

The rearrangement joins TRBV6-2 or TRBV6-3 to TRBJ2-1; D is uncertain. V lost 5 bases and J lost 7, with 9 bases in between. Germline CDR1 and CDR2: MNHEY and SVGEGT. This CDR3 region has 12 residues. Written as DNA, the CDR3 is TGTGCCAGCAGTGACCCCTTGAATGAGCAGTTCTTC. Its protein is CASSDPLNEQFF.

A single count supports this clonotype. A junction boundary mismatches the germline segment, possibly from a read error. The CDR3 coding sequence is TGTGCCAGTAGTCGGGCCGCCCTCTCCTACGAACAGTACTTC. This gives the protein CASSRAALSYEQYF. J is TRBJ2-7 and V is TRBV6-5; D is undetermined. This CDR3 spans 14 amino acids. CDR1 and CDR2 (germline): MNHEY, SVGAGI.